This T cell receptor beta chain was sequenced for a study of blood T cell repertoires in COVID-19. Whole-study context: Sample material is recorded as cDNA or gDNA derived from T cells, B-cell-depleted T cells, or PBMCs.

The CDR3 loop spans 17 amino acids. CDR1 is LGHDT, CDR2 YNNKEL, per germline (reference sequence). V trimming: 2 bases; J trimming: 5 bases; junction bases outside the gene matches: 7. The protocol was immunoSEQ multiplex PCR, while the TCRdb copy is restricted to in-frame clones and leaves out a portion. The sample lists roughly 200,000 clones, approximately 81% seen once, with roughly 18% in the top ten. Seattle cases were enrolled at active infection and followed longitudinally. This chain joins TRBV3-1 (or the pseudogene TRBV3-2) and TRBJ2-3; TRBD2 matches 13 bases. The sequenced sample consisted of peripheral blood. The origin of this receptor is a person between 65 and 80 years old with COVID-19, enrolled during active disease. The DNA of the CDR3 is TGTGCCAGCAGCCAACTAACTAGCGGGGGGGCGTTAGATACGCAGTATTTT. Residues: CASSQLTSGGALDTQYF.